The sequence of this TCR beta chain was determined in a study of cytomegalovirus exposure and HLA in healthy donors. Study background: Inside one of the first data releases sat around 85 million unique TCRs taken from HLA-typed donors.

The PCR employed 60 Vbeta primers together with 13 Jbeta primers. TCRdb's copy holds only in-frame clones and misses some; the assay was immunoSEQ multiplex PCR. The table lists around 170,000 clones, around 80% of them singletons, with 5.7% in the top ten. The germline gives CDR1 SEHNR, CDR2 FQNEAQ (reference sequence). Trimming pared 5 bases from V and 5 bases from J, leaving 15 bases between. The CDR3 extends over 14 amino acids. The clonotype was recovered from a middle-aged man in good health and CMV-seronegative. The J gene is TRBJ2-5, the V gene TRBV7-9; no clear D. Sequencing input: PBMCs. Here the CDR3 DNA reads TGTGCCAGCAGCCCCACTTCCCTCCGGGAGACCCAGTACTTC. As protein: CASSPTSLRETQYF.